Listed below are T cell receptor beta chains from one sample, sequenced in a study of CD8+CD57+ T cells in acquired aplastic anemia. MiXCR, run by TCRdb on the reads, gives a single entry per CDR3 protein. The repertoire has about 190,000 distinct CDR3 sequences, approximately 52% of them found once; the top ten carry roughly 15%. The sequenced sample was sorted CD4+, CD8+, or CD8+CD57+ T cells (not recorded which) from PBMCs. These receptors were collected from a human donor in good health, serving as a control. The CDR3 runs from the conserved cysteine through the conserved F or W. D genes are given only for firm matches. Clone size, where shown, is once, few, many, or a class for clones that have expanded.

CDR3aa	CDR3nt	abundance	j_gene	d_gene	v_gene
CASSVGGGNYNSPLHF	TGTGCCAGCAGCGTAGGGGGAGGCAACTATAATTCACCCCTCCACTTT	few	TRBJ1-6	.	TRBV9
CASRARLAGGYNEQFF	TGTGCCAGCAGGGCACGACTAGCGGGGGGGTACAATGAGCAGTTCTTC	many	TRBJ2-1	TRBD2	TRBV2
CASSLSRNSPLHF	TGTGCCAGCAGTTTATCCAGAAATTCACCCCTCCACTTT	many	TRBJ1-6	.	TRBV28
CASSLSGADQPQHF	TGTGCCAGCAGCTTGTCAGGGGCTGATCAGCCCCAGCATTTT	many	TRBJ1-5	.	TRBV5-4
CASARDLMNIEAFF	TGCGCCAGCGCCAGGGACCTGATGAACATTGAAGCTTTCTTT	.	TRBJ1-1	.	TRBV5-1
CAANGVSTDTQYF	TGTGCCGCCAATGGGGTGAGCACAGATACGCAGTATTTT	once	TRBJ2-3	.	TRBV10-3
CAISGLGTEAFF	TGTGCCATCAGTGGCCTAGGGACTGAAGCTTTCTTT	.	TRBJ1-1	.	TRBV10-3
CASSPVEIQGGEQFF	TGTGCCAGCTCACCGGTCGAGATACAGGGCGGTGAGCAGTTCTTC	few	TRBJ2-1	.	TRBV18
CASRGNGYTF	TGTGCCAGCAGAGGTAATGGCTACACCTTC	many	TRBJ1-2	.	TRBV2
CAWSKRGSPLHF	TGTGCCTGGAGTAAGCGGGGTTCACCCCTCCACTTT	many	TRBJ1-6	.	TRBV30
CASSSPGQAETNEKLFF	TGTGCCAGCAGCTCACCTGGACAGGCGGAAACTAATGAAAAACTGTTTTTT	.	TRBJ1-4	TRBD1	TRBV7-8
CASSLYGRVDGYTF	TGTGCCAGCAGTCTCTACGGCAGAGTTGATGGCTACACCTTC	.	TRBJ1-2	.	TRBV2
CASSSGGGYGYTF	TGTGCCAGTAGCTCAGGGGGCGGCTATGGCTACACCTTC	few	TRBJ1-2	TRBD1	TRBV19
CSVEDPAGGSTYEQYF	TGCAGCGTTGAAGATCCAGCCGGCGGGTCGACCTACGAGCAGTACTTC	.	TRBJ2-7	.	TRBV29-1
CATSSDRTGTYEQYF	TGTGCCACCAGCAGTGACCGGACAGGGACCTACGAGCAGTACTTC	.	TRBJ2-7	TRBD1	TRBV15
CASSYAGQPQHF	TGTGCCAGCAGCTATGCGGGCCAGCCCCAGCATTTT	.	TRBJ1-5	.	TRBV7-2
CASRRGVSGSSYNEQFF	TGTGCCAGCCGAAGAGGGGTTAGCGGGAGCTCCTACAATGAGCAGTTCTTC	many	TRBJ2-1	TRBD2	TRBV11-2
CSALVTGSSGELFF	TGCAGTGCTTTAGTAACGGGGTCGTCCGGGGAGCTGTTTTTT	many	TRBJ2-2	.	TRBV20-1
CASSGGSQETQYF	TGTGCCAGCTCGGGGGGGAGCCAAGAGACCCAGTACTTC	few	TRBJ2-5	TRBD2	TRBV18
CASRSLLGYEQYF	TGTGCCAGCAGGTCCCTTTTGGGCTACGAGCAGTACTTC	many	TRBJ2-7	.	TRBV6-1
CASSYKAGESYEQYF	TGTGCCAGCAGTTACAAGGCGGGGGAATCCTACGAGCAGTACTTC	few	TRBJ2-7	TRBD2	TRBV6-2/TRBV6-3
CASSSGTNYEQYF	TGTGCCTCCTCCTCCGGGACAAACTACGAGCAGTACTTC	.	TRBJ2-7	.	TRBV2
CSARGSTSGLGETQYF	TGCAGTGCTAGAGGTTCGACTAGCGGGCTAGGGGAGACCCAGTACTTC	.	TRBJ2-5	TRBD2	TRBV20-1
CSARDRTGEGYGYTF	TGCAGTGCTAGAGATAGGACAGGGGAGGGCTATGGCTACACCTTC	.	TRBJ1-2	TRBD1	TRBV20-1
CASSYSRTGLGYEQYF	TGTGCCAGCAGTTACTCGCGGACAGGCCTGGGGTACGAGCAGTACTTC	many	TRBJ2-7	TRBD1	TRBV6-5
CASSQQGRGAQYF	TGTGCCAGCAGCCAACAGGGACGGGGGGCCCAGTACTTC	many	TRBJ2-5	.	TRBV5-5
CASSLSGMGKETQYF	TGTGCCAGCAGCTTAAGCGGGATGGGAAAAGAGACCCAGTACTTC	.	TRBJ2-5	TRBD2	TRBV7-6
CASSAQGNTEAFF	TGTGCCAGTTCCGCCCAGGGGAACACTGAAGCTTTCTTT	few	TRBJ1-1	.	TRBV19
CASSYSSWRSGNSPLHF	TGTGCCAGCAGTTACTCGAGTTGGAGGTCGGGTAATTCACCCCTCCACTTT	.	TRBJ1-6	.	TRBV3-1
CASTVGGLSYQPQHF	TGTGCCAGTACTGTTGGGGGGCTCTCGTATCAGCCCCAGCATTTT	.	TRBJ1-5	.	TRBV19
CASSPTGDGGQPQHF	TGTGCCAGCAGTCCTACGGGGGACGGGGGTCAGCCCCAGCATTTT	many	TRBJ1-5	.	TRBV12-3/TRBV12-4
CATQLDSYNSPLHF	TGTGCCACCCAATTGGACAGCTATAATTCACCCCTCCACTTT	once	TRBJ1-6	.	TRBV7-9
CAISAASGGAKDTQYF	TGTGCCATCAGTGCCGCTAGCGGGGGGGCCAAAGATACGCAGTATTTT	.	TRBJ2-3	TRBD2	TRBV10-3
CAISERGGEGTEAFF	TGTGCCATCAGTGAGCGGGGCGGGGAGGGCACTGAAGCTTTCTTT	.	TRBJ1-1	.	TRBV10-3
CSVERGAETQYF	TGCAGCGTTGAAAGAGGGGCCGAGACCCAGTACTTC	few	TRBJ2-5	.	TRBV29-1
CASSQAPGHNTEAFF	TGCGCCAGCAGCCAAGCCCCAGGGCATAACACTGAAGCTTTCTTT	many	TRBJ1-1	.	TRBV4-3
CASSSGGGAETQYF	TGTGCCAGCAGCTCAGGAGGGGGGGCGGAGACCCAGTACTTC	.	TRBJ2-5	.	TRBV7-6
CASSQGQGLLSYNEQFF	TGCGCCAGCAGCCAGGGACAGGGATTGTTATCCTACAATGAGCAGTTCTTC	many	TRBJ2-1	TRBD1	TRBV4-1
CASRRAGQPQHF	TGTGCCAGCCGAAGAGCAGGTCAGCCCCAGCATTTT	many	TRBJ1-5	.	TRBV12-3/TRBV12-4
CASSPFGTEAFF	TGTGCCAGCAGCCCCTTCGGGACTGAAGCTTTCTTT	many	TRBJ1-1	.	TRBV7-9
CATSRDHRGLNTEAFF	TGTGCCACCAGCAGAGATCACAGGGGATTGAACACTGAAGCTTTCTTT	few	TRBJ1-1	TRBD1	TRBV15
CATSLLGSRTDTQYF	TGTGCCACCAGCCTCCTGGGATCCCGCACAGATACGCAGTATTTT	once	TRBJ2-3	.	TRBV15
CASSQGFNNEQFF	TGTGCCAGCAGTCAGGGATTTAACAATGAGCAGTTCTTC	many	TRBJ2-1	.	TRBV6-2/TRBV6-3
CASSLRGLGNTIYF	TGTGCCAGCAGCCTCAGGGGATTAGGAAACACCATATATTTT	many	TRBJ1-3	.	TRBV6-5
CASTWTVNTEAFF	TGTGCCAGCACCTGGACAGTGAACACTGAAGCTTTCTTT	.	TRBJ1-1	.	TRBV2